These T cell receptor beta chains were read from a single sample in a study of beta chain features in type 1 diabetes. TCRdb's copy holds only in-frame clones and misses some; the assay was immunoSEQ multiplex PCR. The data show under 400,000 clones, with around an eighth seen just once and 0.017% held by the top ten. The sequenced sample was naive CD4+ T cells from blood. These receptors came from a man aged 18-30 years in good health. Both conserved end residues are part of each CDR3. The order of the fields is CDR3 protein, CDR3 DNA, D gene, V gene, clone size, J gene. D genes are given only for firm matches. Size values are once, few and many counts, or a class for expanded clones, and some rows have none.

CDR3aa: CASSPPKPNREQYF
CDR3nt: TGTGCCAGCTCACCACCTAAACCCAACAGGGAGCAGTACTTC
d_gene: NA
v_gene: TRBV18
abundance: NA
j_gene: TRBJ2-7

CDR3aa: CASSLGGVRYEQYF
CDR3nt: TGTGCCAGCAGCTTAGGCGGGGTACGCTACGAGCAGTACTTC
d_gene: NA
v_gene: TRBV7-2
abundance: few
j_gene: TRBJ2-7

CDR3aa: CASSEPGGTDTQYF
CDR3nt: TGTGCCAGCAGTGAACCAGGGGGCACAGATACGCAGTATTTT
d_gene: NA
v_gene: TRBV25-1
abundance: few
j_gene: TRBJ2-3

CDR3aa: CASSIMGLAGERRQFF
CDR3nt: TGTGCCAGCAGCATAATGGGACTAGCGGGGGAGAGGCGGCAGTTCTTC
d_gene: TRBD2
v_gene: TRBV7-2
abundance: few
j_gene: TRBJ2-1

CDR3aa: CASSPSSNYGYTF
CDR3nt: TGTGCCAGCAGTCCTAGCTCTAACTATGGCTACACCTTC
d_gene: NA
v_gene: TRBV28
abundance: NA
j_gene: TRBJ1-2

CDR3aa: CASSSDRGSDTQYF
CDR3nt: TGTGCCAGCAGTTCGGACAGGGGGTCAGATACGCAGTATTTT
d_gene: TRBD1
v_gene: TRBV7-3
abundance: few
j_gene: TRBJ2-3

CDR3aa: CASSRPGGTLYNEQFF
CDR3nt: TGTGCCAGCAGTCGACCAGGGGGGACACTCTACAATGAGCAGTTCTTC
d_gene: NA
v_gene: TRBV5-4
abundance: NA
j_gene: TRBJ2-1

CDR3aa: CASGLATGELFF
CDR3nt: TGTGCTAGTGGTTTAGCCACCGGGGAGCTGTTTTTT
d_gene: NA
v_gene: TRBV12-5
abundance: NA
j_gene: TRBJ2-2

CDR3aa: CAWSPGREQYF
CDR3nt: TGTGCCTGGAGCCCAGGGAGGGAGCAGTACTTC
d_gene: NA
v_gene: TRBV30
abundance: few
j_gene: TRBJ2-7

CDR3aa: CASSPLTGGKSYEQYF
CDR3nt: TGTGCCAGCTCACCACTTACCGGCGGGAAATCCTACGAGCAGTACTTC
d_gene: NA
v_gene: TRBV18
abundance: NA
j_gene: TRBJ2-7

CDR3aa: CASSLGGSVYGNVLTF
CDR3nt: TGCGCCAGCAGCTTGGGTGGGAGTGTGTATGGCAACGTCCTGACTTTC
d_gene: NA
v_gene: TRBV5-1
abundance: few
j_gene: TRBJ2-6

CDR3aa: CASSQYLSRGATYNEQFF
CDR3nt: TGTGCCAGCAGCCAGTACCTTTCCCGGGGGGCGACCTACAATGAGCAGTTCTTC
d_gene: NA
v_gene: TRBV4-2
abundance: few
j_gene: TRBJ2-1

CDR3aa: CASSQLATDTQYF
CDR3nt: TGCGCCAGCAGCCAGCTAGCAACAGATACGCAGTATTTT
d_gene: NA
v_gene: TRBV4-3
abundance: few
j_gene: TRBJ2-3

CDR3aa: CASSSPRQNTEAFF
CDR3nt: TGTGCCAGCAGTTCTCCGCGACAGAACACTGAAGCTTTCTTT
d_gene: NA
v_gene: TRBV6-5
abundance: few
j_gene: TRBJ1-1

CDR3aa: CASSLEGTSGPAGEQFF
CDR3nt: TGTGCCAGCAGCTTAGAGGGGACTAGCGGACCCGCGGGTGAGCAGTTCTTC
d_gene: TRBD2
v_gene: TRBV11-3
abundance: NA
j_gene: TRBJ2-1

CDR3aa: CASSFVDRLNTEAFF
CDR3nt: TGTGCCAGCAGTTTCGTCGACAGGTTGAACACTGAAGCTTTCTTT
d_gene: NA
v_gene: TRBV28
abundance: NA
j_gene: TRBJ1-1

CDR3aa: CASSPLRVSGANVLTF
CDR3nt: TGTGCCAGCTCACCGCTCAGGGTCTCTGGGGCCAACGTCCTGACTTTC
d_gene: NA
v_gene: TRBV18
abundance: NA
j_gene: TRBJ2-6

CDR3aa: CASSPPGQGVHQPQHF
CDR3nt: TGTGCCAGCTCACCACCGGGACAGGGGGTTCATCAGCCCCAGCATTTT
d_gene: TRBD1
v_gene: TRBV18
abundance: NA
j_gene: TRBJ1-5

CDR3aa: CASSLFGGAYEQYF
CDR3nt: TGTGCCAGCAGCTTATTCGGGGGGGCCTACGAGCAGTACTTC
d_gene: TRBD2
v_gene: TRBV7-3
abundance: NA
j_gene: TRBJ2-7

CDR3aa: CAISEKGQGYPGELFF
CDR3nt: TGTGCCATCAGTGAGAAGGGACAGGGTTACCCCGGGGAGCTGTTTTTT
d_gene: TRBD1
v_gene: TRBV10-3
abundance: NA
j_gene: TRBJ2-2

CDR3aa: CASSPQLNEQFF
CDR3nt: TGTGCCAGCAGTCCACAGTTAAATGAGCAGTTCTTC
d_gene: NA
v_gene: TRBV28
abundance: NA
j_gene: TRBJ2-1

CDR3aa: CASSIPARGLYEQYF
CDR3nt: TGTGCCAGCAGTATCCCTGCCCGGGGATTGTACGAGCAGTACTTC
d_gene: NA
v_gene: TRBV7-9
abundance: NA
j_gene: TRBJ2-7

CDR3aa: CASSLMPGWDEQYF
CDR3nt: TGTGCCAGCAGTTTAATGCCAGGGTGGGACGAGCAGTACTTC
d_gene: NA
v_gene: TRBV28
abundance: few
j_gene: TRBJ2-7